Below are 32 T cell receptor beta chains sequenced from a single sample in a study of graft-versus-host responses after intestinal transplantation. Generated by immunoSEQ multiplex PCR, the TCRdb table keeps only in-frame clones and is missing some. The data contain 8,000 to 13,000 clones, 36% of them singletons. The plating included approximately 200,000 irradiated, violet-dye-labeled stimulator cells together with approximately 200,000 CFSE-labeled responder cells. The sequencing here drew on alloreactive CD8+ T cells from a mixed lymphocyte reaction culture, taken before intestinal transplant. Stated subset: CFSE-low proliferating T cells sorted from roughly six-day pre-transplant mixed lymphocyte reaction (GvH or HvG direction). Receptors were obtained from a human patient who received an intestinal transplant.

The chain has TRBV4-1 and TRBJ2-7; D call uncertain. The V end was cut by 1 base, the J end by 0 bases, with 10 bases between. Per germline, CDR1 MGHRA and CDR2 YSYEKL. The CDR3 extends over 15 amino acids. The chain's CDR3 is CASSQGSSTSYEQYF. For the CDR3, the DNA is TGCGCCAGCAGCCAAGGCTCGAGCACCTCCTACGAGCAGTACTTC.

This chain links TRBV29-1 with TRBJ2-7, with a tentative D call TRBD1 (5 bases). CDR1 SQVTM and CDR2 ANQGSEA come from the germline V gene. Trimming removed 1 base at V and 5 bases at J, with 15 bases between. The CDR3 spans 14 residues. Here the CDR3 reads CSVEGSVWGHEQYF. The CDR3 DNA follows: TGCAGCGTTGAAGGTTCCGTCTGGGGCCACGAGCAGTACTTC.

The CDR3 reads CASSDITVLYEQYF. CDR3 sequence (DNA): TGTGCCAGCAGTGATATCACAGTACTCTACGAGCAGTACTTC. The V call is TRBV2, the J call TRBJ2-7; D unclear. The CDR3 runs 14 residues. The germline V gene has CDR1 SNHLY and CDR2 FYNNEI. V gave up 3 bases and J gave up 3 bases, with 12 bases separating them.

Relative to its sample, this clone is medium-sized (0.01 to 0.1%). The chain joins TRBV28 to TRBJ1-5; 10 positions match TRBD1. The V gene end was trimmed by 4 bases and the J gene end by 3 bases; junction bases not matched to a gene: 6. Germline V lookup: CDR1 MDHEN, CDR2 SYDVKM. The CDR3 is 16 residues long. Written as DNA, the CDR3 is TGTGCCAGCAGTTGGACAGGGGGTTCGGCCAATCAGCCCCAGCATTTT. Protein product: CASSWTGGSANQPQHF.

Remarks on this clone: Germline is not matched at one junction end, which may reflect a read error. CDR3 sequence: CASSKAFNYGYTF. CDR3 DNA: TGTGCCAGCAGTAAAGCCTTTAACTATGGCTACACCTTC. The V gene is TRBV6-1, the J gene TRBJ1-2; no clear D. The CDR3 is 13 residues long. Germline loops: CDR1 MNHNS, CDR2 SASEGT.

In its sample, this clone was seen a few times. The genes are TRBV7-6 and TRBJ2-7; possibly TRBD2 for D (5 bases). The germline gives CDR1 SGHVS, CDR2 FNYEAQ. The germline V and J ends were trimmed by 5 bases and 6 bases, with 14 bases remaining between them. This CDR3 is 13 amino acids long. CDR3 sequence reads: CASSDRAEGEQYF. CDR3 DNA: TGTGCCAGCAGCGACCGGGCCGAGGGCGAGCAGTACTTC.

This clone was detected a few times. The J gene is TRBJ2-5, the V gene TRBV27, with 9 positions matching TRBD1. Trimming cost V 6 bases and J 7 bases; bases outside gene matches: 6. The CDR3 contains 13 residues. Per the germline V gene, CDR1 is MNHEY and CDR2 is SMNVEV (reference sequence). The DNA for the CDR3 is TGTGCCAGCAGCTTGGGACAGGGAGCGACCCAGTACTTC. Amino acid sequence: CASSLGQGATQYF.

The CDR3 sequence is CASSLLGGEQYF. The CDR3 nucleotides read TGTGCCAGCAGTTTATTGGGGGGGGAGCAGTACTTC. This sequence joins TRBV27 and TRBJ2-7, with 7 bases identical to TRBD2. V was clipped by 1 base and J by 7 bases; unmatched bases: 1. The CDR3 runs 12 residues. Germline V CDR1 and CDR2: MNHEY, SMNVEV (reference sequence).

The chain links TRBV5-1 to TRBJ2-2; tentatively, D is TRBD1 (6 bases). CDR1 and CDR2 from the germline V gene are SGHRS and YFSETQ. The V gene lost 2 bases and the J gene lost 5 bases, with 7 bases spanning the gap. CDR3 length: 13 amino acids. The CDR3 protein is CASSLQGTGELFF. The CDR3 nucleotides are TGCGCCAGCAGCTTACAGGGAACCGGGGAGCTGTTTTTT.

This sequence joins TRBV6-5 and TRBJ2-7; tentative D call: TRBD2 (5 bases). The V end was cut by 8 bases, the J end by 2 bases, with 13 bases between. The CDR3 has 13 residues. CDR1 and CDR2 (germline): MNHEY, SVGAGI. CDR3 DNA: TGTGCCAGCGCCCTCGGGGTAGCCTACGAGCAGTACTTC. Amino acids: CASALGVAYEQYF.

This chain uses TRBV6-1 with TRBJ1-3; D remains ambiguous. V was pared by 4 bases and J by 0 bases, with 10 bases between. The CDR3 sequence is 15 residues long. CDR1 is MNHNS, CDR2 SASEGT, per germline. DNA of the CDR3: TGTGCCAGCAGTGGCGACGGAGGCTCTGGAAACACCATATATTTT. Protein sequence: CASSGDGGSGNTIYF.

This clone has more than one count but fewer than ten. CDR3 sequence (DNA): TGTGCCAGCAAATGGGGGGGGACCCAGTACTTC. It codes for CASKWGGTQYF. The chain recombines TRBV27 with TRBJ2-5; 7 bases align to TRBD2. Germline values: CDR1 MNHEY, CDR2 SMNVEV (reference sequence). V gave up 7 bases and J gave up 7 bases; unmatched junction bases: 3. The CDR3 has 11 residues.

The gene calls are TRBV6-6 and TRBJ2-3, with 7 nucleotides matching TRBD2. The CDR3 is 16 residues long. The germline V gene has CDR1 MNHNY and CDR2 SVGAGI (reference sequence). Trimming took 0 bases from V and 1 from J; bases not matched to a gene: 4. CDR3 DNA sequence: TGTGCCAGCAGTTACTCGTATGGGGGGGGCACAGATACGCAGTATTTT. Its protein is CASSYSYGGGTDTQYF.

In this sample, this clone turned up a few times. This chain's CDR3 is CASSLGQGATDTQYF. The DNA for the CDR3 is TGTGCCAGCAGTCTCGGACAGGGGGCCACAGATACGCAGTATTTT. This chain uses TRBV6-4 with TRBJ2-3, with TRBD1 matching 11 bases. Germline CDR1 reads MRHNA; CDR2 reads SNTAGT. The CDR3 is 15 amino acids. Trimming at V came to 5 bases and at J to 2 bases, leaving 3 bases not matched to a gene.

The CDR3 here is CASSQMEGNSPLHF. For the CDR3, the DNA is TGCGCCAGCAGCCAAATGGAGGGGAATTCACCCCTCCACTTT. This sequence joins TRBV4-1 and TRBJ1-6; the D gene is possibly TRBD1 (5 bases). The CDR3 has 14 residues. V was shortened by 2 bases and J by 7 bases, with 9 bases between the two germline ends. CDR1 and CDR2 from the germline V gene are MGHRA and YSYEKL.

In its sample, this clone ranks as medium-sized. The rearrangement links TRBV10-1 to TRBJ2-7, with a possible D match to TRBD2 (6 bases). With 6 bases removed from V and 4 bases from J, the gap between germline ends came to 13 bases. Germline values: CDR1 WNHNN, CDR2 SYGVQD (reference sequence). CDR3 length: 13 residues. This CDR3 is CASSPGGSYEQYF. The CDR3, as DNA: TGCGCCAGCAGCCCCGGGGGTTCTTACGAGCAGTACTTC.

This clone was detected only a few times. The chain joins TRBV5-4 to TRBJ2-3; D might be TRBD2 (7 bases). V gave up 0 bases and J gave up 5 bases, with 13 bases separating them. The CDR3 has 15 residues. Germline V gives CDR1 SGHNT, CDR2 YYREEE (reference sequence). The CDR3 nucleotides are TGTGCCAGCAGCTTGGAGGGGGGAGGGGGAGATACGCAGTATTTT. Protein: CASSLEGGGGDTQYF. The full variable domain, its missing parts supplied by reference TRBV5-4 and TRBJ2-3, is ETGVTQSPTHLIKTRGQQVTLRCSSQSGHNTVSWYQQALGQGPQFIFQYYREEENGRGNFPPRFSGLQFPNYSSELNVNALELDDSALYLCASSLEGGGGDTQYFGPGTRLTVL.

This CDR3 reads CASSLSGLSYNEQFF. The CDR3 DNA sequence: TGTGCCAGCAGCTTATCGGGTCTCTCCTACAATGAGCAGTTCTTC. The rearrangement links TRBV13 to TRBJ2-1, with D uncertain. V was pared by 2 bases and J by 0 bases, with 8 bases between. This CDR3 region has 15 residues. Germline CDR1 reads PRHDT; CDR2 reads FYEKMQ (reference sequence).

This rearrangement joins TRBV2 to TRBJ2-1; the D is unclear. Between the trimmed V and J ends, which lost 1 base and 7 bases, there was a span of 5 bases. The CDR3 extends over 12 amino acids. Per the germline V gene, CDR1 is SNHLY and CDR2 is FYNNEI. CDR3 bases: TGTGCCAGCAGTGAAGATTATAATGAGCAGTTCTTC. The encoded protein is CASSEDYNEQFF.

This clone was recorded a few times. The gene calls are TRBV19 and TRBJ2-1; D might be TRBD1 (6 bases). Germline V gene sequence: CDR1 LNHDA, CDR2 SQIVND (reference sequence). V shed 5 bases and J shed 0 bases, with 11 bases lying between them. The CDR3 runs 15 residues. In nucleotides, the CDR3 is TGTGCCAGTAGTCCGGTGGACAGCTCCTACAATGAGCAGTTCTTC. Its protein is CASSPVDSSYNEQFF.

J is TRBJ2-7 and V is TRBV15; D perhaps matches TRBD2 (6 bases). The germline V gene encodes CDR1 LNHNV and CDR2 YYDKDF (reference sequence). Trimming took 0 bases from V and 2 from J, leaving 17 bases between them. This CDR3 comprises 17 residues. CDR3: CATSRDLSTGAPYEQYF. For the CDR3, the DNA is TGTGCCACCAGCAGAGATCTAAGTACGGGAGCCCCCTACGAGCAGTACTTC.

This clone was seen a few times. The chain uses TRBV7-9 and TRBJ2-7; 9 bases are shared with TRBD1. Germline CDR1 SEHNR, CDR2 FQNEAQ (reference sequence). This CDR3 region has 14 residues. V dropped 1 base and J dropped 4; count of bases not matched to a gene: 2. Here the CDR3 reads CASSLDGTGYEQYF. The CDR3 coding sequence is TGTGCCAGCAGCTTAGACGGGACAGGGTACGAGCAGTACTTC.

V is TRBV7-9 and J is TRBJ2-5; TRBD1 matches 8 bases. V was pared by 5 bases and J by 4 bases, with 9 bases of the junction left unmatched. Looked up from germline, CDR1 is SEHNR and CDR2 is FQNEAQ (reference sequence). This CDR3 is built from 15 residues. CDR3 residues: CASSPTGVNGETQYF. Written as DNA, the CDR3 is TGTGCCAGCAGCCCGACAGGGGTGAACGGAGAGACCCAGTACTTC. The variable domain in full, completed from reference TRBV7-9 and TRBJ2-5, reads DTGVSQNPRHKITKRGQNVTFRCDPISEHNRLYWYRQTLGQGPEFLTYFQNEAQLEKSRLLSDRFSAERPKGSFSTLEIQRTEQGDSAMYLCASSPTGVNGETQYFGPGTRLLVL.

This clone came up a few times. The chain links TRBV28 to TRBJ2-3; D possibly corresponds to TRBD1 (5 bases). Trimming took 3 bases from V and 7 from J, leaving 14 bases between them. The CDR3 consists of 14 residues. CDR1 and CDR2 (germline): MDHEN, SYDVKM. The chain's CDR3 is CASSFDKGAYTQYF. The CDR3 region has the DNA TGTGCCAGCAGTTTCGATAAAGGGGCCTATACGCAGTATTTT.

This clone was counted only a few times. The J gene is TRBJ2-1, the V gene TRBV19, with TRBD1 identical over 7 bases. Germline V lookup: CDR1 LNHDA, CDR2 SQIVND (reference sequence). Trimming took 6 bases from V and 3 from J; bases not matched to a gene: 14. CDR3 size: 17 residues. CDR3 nucleotides: TGTGCCAGTAGCCAAAACACCCGGGACAGCCTCTACAATGAGCAGTTCTTC. Its translation is CASSQNTRDSLYNEQFF. Supplemented by reference TRBV19 and TRBJ2-1, the full variable domain reads DGGITQSPKYLFRKEGQNVTLSCEQNLNHDAMYWYRQDPGQGLRLIYYSQIVNDFQKGDIAEGYSVSREKKESFPLTVTSAQKNPTAFYLCASSQNTRDSLYNEQFFGPGTRLTVL.

CDR3 nucleotides: TGTGCCAGCAGTGATTGGGACAGGAGCTATGGGCGGGACTATGGCTACACCTTC. Translation gives CASSDWDRSYGRDYGYTF. The chain links TRBV6-1 to TRBJ1-2; 8 bases line up with TRBD1. Unmatched junction bases numbered 15, after V lost 3 bases and J lost 3 bases. The CDR3 is 18 amino acids. Germline loops: CDR1 MNHNS, CDR2 SASEGT.

This chain joins TRBV5-8 and TRBJ1-5; no firm D call. The CDR3 length is 19 residues. Germline loops: CDR1 SGHTS, CDR2 YDEGEE. V was pared by 3 bases and J by 0 bases, with 22 bases between. CDR3 DNA sequence: TGTGCCAGCAGCTCTTACCCCCTATCTTACCACTATAGCAATCAGCCCCAGCATTTT. Protein product: CASSSYPLSYHYSNQPQHF.

Sample share makes this clone medium-sized. Other nucleotide sequences in the sample specify the same CDR3. The chain recombines TRBV28 with TRBJ1-5, with D perhaps TRBD1 (5 bases). The CDR3 has 12 amino acids. Germline assignment: CDR1 MDHEN and CDR2 SYDVKM. Deletions cut 6 bases from V and 7 bases from J, with 10 bases between. CDR3 sequence reads: CASRAGSQPQHF. The CDR3, as DNA: TGTGCCAGCAGGGCAGGGTCCCAGCCCCAGCATTTT.

V and J are TRBV7-3 and TRBJ2-7; unclear D gene. The CDR3 sequence is 22 residues long. Per germline, CDR1 SGHTA and CDR2 FQGTGA. V lost 3 bases and J 2 bases, leaving 35 bases between the germline ends. CDR3 sequence reads: CASSLNGSEAPPAPRLTYEQYF. CDR3 in DNA: TGTGCCAGCAGCTTGAACGGGTCTGAAGCTCCCCCCGCCCCTCGTTTAACCTACGAGCAGTACTTC.

V and J are TRBV13 and TRBJ2-1; 7 bases line up with TRBD2. The ends lost 5 bases at V and 7 bases at J; junction bases unmatched: 8. Germline lookup yields CDR1 PRHDT and CDR2 FYEKMQ (reference sequence). CDR3 size: 14 residues. The CDR3 nucleotides are TGTGCCAGCAGCCTACGCGGGGGTGGTAATGAGCAGTTCTTC. It translates to CASSLRGGGNEQFF.

J is TRBJ2-1 and V is TRBV27; 9 positions agree with TRBD2. This CDR3 has 16 residues. Germline V gene sequence: CDR1 MNHEY, CDR2 SMNVEV (reference sequence). V shed 4 bases and J 8 bases; nucleotides not matched to a gene: 12. The CDR3 nucleotides are TGTGCCAGCAGTTATATTGGGCGGGAGGGCGTCGATGAGCAGTTCTTC. This translates into CASSYIGREGVDEQFF.

The chain links TRBV18 to TRBJ2-3; D might be TRBD1 (6 bases). This CDR3 has 15 amino acids. CDR1 is KGHSH and CDR2 is LQKENI in the germline V gene. Between the trimmed V and J ends, which lost 5 bases and 1 base, there was a span of 13 bases. CDR3: CASSSDRPGTDTQYF. CDR3 DNA sequence: TGTGCCAGCTCATCCGACAGGCCCGGCACAGATACGCAGTATTTT.